This TCR beta chain is drawn from a study of cytomegalovirus exposure and HLA in healthy donors. The CDR3 loop spans 15 amino acids. CDR1 MGHRA and CDR2 YSYEKL come from the germline V gene. V was clipped by 1 base and J by 1 base, with 10 bases between them. This PCR relied on a set of 60 Vbeta primers and 13 Jbeta primers. Data came from immunoSEQ multiplex PCR; TCRdb stores just in-frame clones and leaves some out. Counted here are about 130,000 clones, 73% occurring once; the ten biggest clones make up under 5.5%. The chain links TRBV4-1 to TRBJ1-1; TRBD1 is a possible D gene (5 bases). Sequenced input: PBMCs. This TCR came from a man between 60 and 75 years old in good health and CMV-seropositive. CDR3 nucleotides: TGCGCCAGCAGCCAAGCAGGGCAGGGGAACACTGAAGCTTTCTTT. Its translation is CASSQAGQGNTEAFF.